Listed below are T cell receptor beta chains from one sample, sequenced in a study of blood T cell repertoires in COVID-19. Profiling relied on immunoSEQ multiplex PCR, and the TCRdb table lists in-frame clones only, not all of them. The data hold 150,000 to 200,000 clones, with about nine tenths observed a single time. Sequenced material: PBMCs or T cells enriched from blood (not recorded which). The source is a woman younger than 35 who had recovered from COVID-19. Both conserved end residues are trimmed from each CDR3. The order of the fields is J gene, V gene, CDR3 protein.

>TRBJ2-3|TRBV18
ASSPRDLPSTDTQY
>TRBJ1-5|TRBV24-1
ATSESPTTGRSNQPQH
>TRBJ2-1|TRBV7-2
ASSLSSGLSYNEQF
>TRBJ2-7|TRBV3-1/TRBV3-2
ASSQEKGTESYEQY
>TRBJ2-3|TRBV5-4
ASSRRDTDTQY
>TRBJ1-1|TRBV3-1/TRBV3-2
ASSQVSRAKGTEAF
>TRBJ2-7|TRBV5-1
ASSLDVLLSYEQY
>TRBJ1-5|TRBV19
ASSSSGQGGSPPQH
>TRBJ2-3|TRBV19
ASTTLAGGPDTQY
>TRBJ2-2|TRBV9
ASSILADPTGELF
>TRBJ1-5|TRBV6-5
ASSLGQGGNQPQH
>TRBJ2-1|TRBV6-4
ASSDSLLAGAYNEQF
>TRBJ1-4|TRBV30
AWSIQGDNEKLF
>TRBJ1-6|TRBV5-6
ASSLKTGSHSPLH
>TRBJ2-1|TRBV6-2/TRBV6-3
ASSYLDSLYNEQF
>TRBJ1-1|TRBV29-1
SVLGDRTTKKAF
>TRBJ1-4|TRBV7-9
ASSERGEKLF
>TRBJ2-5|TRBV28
ASSPTGGTQETQY
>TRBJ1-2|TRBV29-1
SVEGPNYGYT
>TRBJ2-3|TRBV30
AWSTGQGLLTDTQY
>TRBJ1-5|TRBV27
ASSLSSSYSNQPQH
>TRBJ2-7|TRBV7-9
ASSLPGIPYEQY
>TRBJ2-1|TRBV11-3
ASSLGLADLSNEQF
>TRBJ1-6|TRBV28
ASSPTGDRALH
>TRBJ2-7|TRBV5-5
ASSFRLAVSYEQY
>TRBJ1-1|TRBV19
ASRGRGLLNTEAF
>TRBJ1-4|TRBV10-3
AIGGQGGTNEKLF
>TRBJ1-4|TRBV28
ASRGTAINEKLF
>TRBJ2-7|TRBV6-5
ASSQERGGNEQY
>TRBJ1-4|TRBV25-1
ASSSQAHSPKKLF
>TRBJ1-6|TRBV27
ASRYGTLNSPLH
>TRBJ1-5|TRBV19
ASSNRDQPQH
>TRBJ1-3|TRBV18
ASSPNTGTGSGNTIY